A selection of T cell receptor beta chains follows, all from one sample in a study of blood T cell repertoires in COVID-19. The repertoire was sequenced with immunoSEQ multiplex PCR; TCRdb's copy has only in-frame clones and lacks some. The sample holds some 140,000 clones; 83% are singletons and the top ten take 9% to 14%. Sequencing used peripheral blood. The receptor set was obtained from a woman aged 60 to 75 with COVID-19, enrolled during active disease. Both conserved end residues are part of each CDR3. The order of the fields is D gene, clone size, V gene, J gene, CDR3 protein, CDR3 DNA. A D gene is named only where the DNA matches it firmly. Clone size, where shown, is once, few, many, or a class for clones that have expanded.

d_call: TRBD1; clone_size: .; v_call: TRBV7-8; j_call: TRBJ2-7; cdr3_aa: CASSRDRGSDEQYF; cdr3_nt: TGTGCCAGCAGCCGAGACAGGGGGTCTGACGAGCAGTACTTC
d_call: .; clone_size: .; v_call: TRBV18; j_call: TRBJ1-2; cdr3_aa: CASSPQEGIDYGYTF; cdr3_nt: TGTGCCAGCTCACCACAGGAGGGGATCGACTATGGCTACACCTTC
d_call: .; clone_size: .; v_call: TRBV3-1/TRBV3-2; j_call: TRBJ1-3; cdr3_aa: CASSQDRQSGNTIYF; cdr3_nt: TGTGCCAGCAGCCAAGATCGTCAGTCTGGAAACACCATATATTTT
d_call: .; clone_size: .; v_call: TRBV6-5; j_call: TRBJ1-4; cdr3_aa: CASSYKPRDEKLFF; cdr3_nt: TGTGCCAGCAGTTACAAGCCCAGGGATGAAAAACTGTTTTTT
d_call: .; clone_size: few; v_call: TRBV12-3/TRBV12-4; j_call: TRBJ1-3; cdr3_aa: CASSPPSGNTIYF; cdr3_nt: TGTGCCAGCAGCCCTCCCTCGGGAAACACCATATATTTT
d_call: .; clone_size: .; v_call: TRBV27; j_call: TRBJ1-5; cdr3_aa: CASSFARYQPQHF; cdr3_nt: TGTGCCAGCAGTTTCGCTAGGTATCAGCCCCAGCATTTT
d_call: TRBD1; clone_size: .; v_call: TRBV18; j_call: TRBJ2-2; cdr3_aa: CASSPQDRAHGELFF; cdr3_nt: TGTGCCAGCTCACCACAGGACAGGGCTCACGGGGAGCTGTTTTTT
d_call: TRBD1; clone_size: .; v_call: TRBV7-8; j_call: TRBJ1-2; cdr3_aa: CASSSTGENYGYTF; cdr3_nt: TGTGCCAGCAGCTCGACAGGGGAAAACTATGGCTACACCTTC
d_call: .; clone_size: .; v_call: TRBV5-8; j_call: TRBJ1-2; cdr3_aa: CASSLRGSLTLLRGGYTF; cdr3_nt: TGTGCCAGCAGCCTGAGAGGGAGTCTTACCCTGCTTAGGGGGGGCTACACCTTC
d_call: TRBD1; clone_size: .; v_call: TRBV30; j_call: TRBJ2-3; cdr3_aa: CACQEKIGQGPSTDTQYF; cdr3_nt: TGTGCCTGCCAGGAAAAAATTGGACAGGGCCCAAGCACAGATACGCAGTATTTT
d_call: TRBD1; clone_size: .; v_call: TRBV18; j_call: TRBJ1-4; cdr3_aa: CASSPRRGTNEKLFF; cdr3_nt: TGTGCCAGCTCACCCCGCAGGGGGACTAATGAAAAACTGTTTTTT
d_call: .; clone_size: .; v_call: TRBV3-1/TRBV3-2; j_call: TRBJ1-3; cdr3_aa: CASSQEVSVTGNTIYF; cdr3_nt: TGTGCCAGCAGCCAAGAGGTGTCGGTTACTGGAAACACCATATATTTT
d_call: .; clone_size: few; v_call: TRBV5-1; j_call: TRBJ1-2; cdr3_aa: CASSPESNRARYGYTF; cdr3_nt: TGCGCCAGCAGCCCAGAGTCTAACAGGGCTCGGTATGGCTACACCTTC
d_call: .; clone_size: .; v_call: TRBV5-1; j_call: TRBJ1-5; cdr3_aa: CASSLDGGQPQHF; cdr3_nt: TGCGCCAGCAGCTTGGATGGGGGCCAGCCCCAGCATTTT
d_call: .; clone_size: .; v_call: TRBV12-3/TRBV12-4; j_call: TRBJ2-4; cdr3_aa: CASSFEDIQYF; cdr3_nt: TGTGCCAGCAGTTTCGAGGACATTCAGTACTTC
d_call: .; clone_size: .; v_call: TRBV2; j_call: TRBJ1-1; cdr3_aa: CASTGRQGMNTEAFF; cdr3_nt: TGTGCCAGCACCGGGAGGCAGGGGATGAACACTGAAGCTTTCTTT
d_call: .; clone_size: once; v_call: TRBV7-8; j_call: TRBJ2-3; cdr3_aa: CASSLAQGSQGDTQYF; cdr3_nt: TGTGCCAGCAGCTTAGCTCAGGGATCCCAGGGAGATACGCAGTATTTT
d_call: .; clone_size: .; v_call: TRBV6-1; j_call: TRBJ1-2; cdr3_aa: CASSESLPTGGYTF; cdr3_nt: TGTGCCAGCAGTGAAAGCCTCCCAACGGGGGGCTACACCTTC
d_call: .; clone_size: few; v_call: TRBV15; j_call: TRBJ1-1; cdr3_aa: CATGTGITEAFF; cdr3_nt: TGTGCCACCGGCACAGGGATTACTGAAGCTTTCTTT
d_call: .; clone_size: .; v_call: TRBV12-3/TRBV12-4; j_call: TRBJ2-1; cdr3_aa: CASSSSMRNEQFF; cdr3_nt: .
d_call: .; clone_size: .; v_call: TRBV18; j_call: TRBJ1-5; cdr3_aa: CASSSVGQPQHF; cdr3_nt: TGTGCCAGCTCATCGGTCGGTCAGCCCCAGCATTTT
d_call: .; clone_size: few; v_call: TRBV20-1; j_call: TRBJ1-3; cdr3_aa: CSAPGDNTIYF; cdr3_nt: TGCAGTGCCCCAGGGGATAACACCATATATTTT
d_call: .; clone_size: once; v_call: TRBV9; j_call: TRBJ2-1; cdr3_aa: CASSVSSVGSEQFF; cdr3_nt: TGTGCCAGCAGCGTAAGTAGCGTTGGGAGTGAGCAGTTCTTC
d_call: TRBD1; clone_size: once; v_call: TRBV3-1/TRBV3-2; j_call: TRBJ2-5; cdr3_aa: CASSNRGVSVKTQYF; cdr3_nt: TGTGCCAGCAGCAACAGGGGCGTGTCGGTGAAGACCCAGTACTTC
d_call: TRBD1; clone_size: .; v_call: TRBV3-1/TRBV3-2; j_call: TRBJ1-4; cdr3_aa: CASSSRQGGEKLFF; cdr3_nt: TGTGCCAGCAGCTCACGACAGGGCGGTGAAAAACTGTTTTTT
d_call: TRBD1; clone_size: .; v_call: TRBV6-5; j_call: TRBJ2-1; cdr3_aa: CASRGQGVSEQFF; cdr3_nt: TGTGCCAGCAGGGGACAGGGCGTTAGTGAGCAGTTCTTC
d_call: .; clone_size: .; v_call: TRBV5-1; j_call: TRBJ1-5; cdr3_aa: CASSSGSDQPQHF; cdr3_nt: TGCGCCAGCAGTTCGGGAAGTGATCAGCCCCAGCATTTT
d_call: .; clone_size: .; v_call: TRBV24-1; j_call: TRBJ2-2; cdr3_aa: CATSESFGELFF; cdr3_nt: TGTGCCACCAGTGAGTCCTTCGGGGAGCTGTTTTTT
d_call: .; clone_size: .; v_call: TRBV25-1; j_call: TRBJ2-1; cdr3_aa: CASSDGVSYNEQFF; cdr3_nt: TGTGCCAGCAGTGACGGGGTTTCCTACAATGAGCAGTTCTTC
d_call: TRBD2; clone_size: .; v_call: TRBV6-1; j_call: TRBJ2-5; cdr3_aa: CASSELGGLAGGRETQYF; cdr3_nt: TGTGCCAGCAGTGAATTGGGAGGGCTAGCGGGGGGAAGGGAGACCCAGTACTTC
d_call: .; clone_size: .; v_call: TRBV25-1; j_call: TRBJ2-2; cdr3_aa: CASSEVAGYTGELFF; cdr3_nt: TGTGCCAGCAGTGAAGTTGCGGGATACACCGGGGAGCTGTTTTTT
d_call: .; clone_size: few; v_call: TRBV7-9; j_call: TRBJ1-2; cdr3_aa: CASSLAGSGGYTF; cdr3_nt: TGTGCCAGCAGCTTAGCAGGGTCAGGGGGCTACACCTTC
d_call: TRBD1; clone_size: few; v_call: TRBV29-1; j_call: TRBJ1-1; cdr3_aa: CSGSGQGDSLGTEAFF; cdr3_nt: TGCAGCGGGAGCGGACAGGGGGATAGTCTGGGCACTGAAGCTTTCTTT
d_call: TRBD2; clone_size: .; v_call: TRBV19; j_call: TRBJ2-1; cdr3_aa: CASSIGPASGSGVDEQFF; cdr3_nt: TGTGCCAGTAGTATAGGCCCGGCTAGCGGGAGCGGGGTGGATGAGCAGTTCTTC
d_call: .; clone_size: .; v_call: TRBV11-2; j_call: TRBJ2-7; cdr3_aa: CASSPPLAEDEQYF; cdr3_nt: TGTGCCAGCAGCCCTCCCTTAGCGGAGGACGAGCAGTACTTC
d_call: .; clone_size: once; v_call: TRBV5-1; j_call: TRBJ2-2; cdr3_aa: CASSFNSGTGELFF; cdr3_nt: TGCGCCAGCAGCTTCAATAGCGGCACCGGGGAGCTGTTTTTT
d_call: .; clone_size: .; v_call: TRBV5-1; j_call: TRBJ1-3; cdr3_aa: CASSTTVQSSGNTIYF; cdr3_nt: TGCGCCAGCAGCACGACAGTTCAGAGCTCTGGAAACACCATATATTTT
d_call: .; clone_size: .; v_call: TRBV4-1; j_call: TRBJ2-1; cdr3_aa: CASSQDPGVTYNEQFF; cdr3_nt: TGCGCCAGCAGCCAAGATCCGGGAGTTACCTACAATGAGCAGTTCTTC
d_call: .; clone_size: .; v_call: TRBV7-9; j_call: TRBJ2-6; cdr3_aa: CASSLQGGGANVLTF; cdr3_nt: TGTGCCAGCAGCTTACAGGGAGGTGGGGCCAACGTCCTGACTTTC
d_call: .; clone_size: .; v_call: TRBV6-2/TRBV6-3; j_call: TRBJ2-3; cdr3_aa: CASSPLSGTSDRNTQYF; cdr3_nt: TGTGCCAGCAGTCCCCTATCCGGGACTTCCGACCGCAATACGCAGTATTTT
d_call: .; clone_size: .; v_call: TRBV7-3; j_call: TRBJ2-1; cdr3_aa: CASSLGGPYNEQFF; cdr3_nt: TGTGCCAGCAGCCTTGGAGGACCTTACAATGAGCAGTTCTTC
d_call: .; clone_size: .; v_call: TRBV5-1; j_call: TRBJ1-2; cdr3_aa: CASSLMQDGYTF; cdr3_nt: TGCGCCAGCAGCTTGATGCAGGATGGCTACACCTTC
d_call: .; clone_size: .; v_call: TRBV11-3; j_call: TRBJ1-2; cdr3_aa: CASSLDQGFGYTF; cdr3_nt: TGTGCCAGCAGCTTAGACCAGGGTTTTGGCTACACCTTC
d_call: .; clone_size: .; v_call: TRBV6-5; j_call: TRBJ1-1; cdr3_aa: CASSWGQGNTEAFF; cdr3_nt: TGTGCCAGCAGTTGGGGGCAGGGGAACACTGAAGCTTTCTTT
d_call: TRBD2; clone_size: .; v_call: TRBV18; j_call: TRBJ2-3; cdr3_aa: CASSTRTSGYGDTQYF; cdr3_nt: TGTGCCAGCTCAACCCGGACTAGCGGGTATGGAGATACGCAGTATTTT